This TCR beta chain originates from a study of blood T cell repertoires in COVID-19. CDR3 size: 15 residues. From germline, CDR1 is SGHTA and CDR2 FQGNSA. V was cut by 6 bases and J by 5 bases, with 20 bases left in between. Sequenced by immunoSEQ multiplex PCR; TCRdb stores in-frame clones only, minus some. The sample yields some 400,000 clones, 80% to 90% seen once. The J gene is TRBJ2-7, the V gene TRBV7-2, with a tentative D call TRBD2 (6 bases). The receptor's source is a woman aged 55-69 years with COVID-19, enrolled during active disease. The sequenced sample was peripheral blood. CDR3 sequence: CASSPRGRFADEQYF. CDR3 nucleotides: TGTGCCAGCAGTCCTAGAGGGAGGTTTGCCGACGAGCAGTACTTC.